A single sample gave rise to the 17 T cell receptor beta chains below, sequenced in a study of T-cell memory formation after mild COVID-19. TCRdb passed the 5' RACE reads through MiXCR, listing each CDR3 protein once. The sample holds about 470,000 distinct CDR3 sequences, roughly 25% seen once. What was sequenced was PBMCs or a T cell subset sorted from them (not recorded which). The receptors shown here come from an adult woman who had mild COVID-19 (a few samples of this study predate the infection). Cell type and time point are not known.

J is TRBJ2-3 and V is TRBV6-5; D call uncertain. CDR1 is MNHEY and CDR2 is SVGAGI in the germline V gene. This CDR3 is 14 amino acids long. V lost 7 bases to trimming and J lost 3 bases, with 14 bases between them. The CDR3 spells CASTRAPGTDTQYF. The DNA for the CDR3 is TGTGCCAGCACCAGAGCGCCTGGGACAGATACGCAGTATTTT.

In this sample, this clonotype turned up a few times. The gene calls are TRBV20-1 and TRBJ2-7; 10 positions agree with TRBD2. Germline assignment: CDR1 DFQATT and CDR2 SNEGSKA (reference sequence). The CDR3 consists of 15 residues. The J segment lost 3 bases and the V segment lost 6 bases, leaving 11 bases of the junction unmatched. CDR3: CSAIGRLAGLYEQYF. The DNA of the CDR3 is TGCAGTGCCATAGGGAGACTAGCGGGCCTCTACGAGCAGTACTTC.

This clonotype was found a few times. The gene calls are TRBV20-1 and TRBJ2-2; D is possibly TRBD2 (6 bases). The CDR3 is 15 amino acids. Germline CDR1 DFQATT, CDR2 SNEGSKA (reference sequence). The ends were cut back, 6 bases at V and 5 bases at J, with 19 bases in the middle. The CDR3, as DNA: TGCAGTGCCACTAGGAGGGCTCGGGATACCGGGGAGCTGTTTTTT. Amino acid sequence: CSATRRARDTGELFF.

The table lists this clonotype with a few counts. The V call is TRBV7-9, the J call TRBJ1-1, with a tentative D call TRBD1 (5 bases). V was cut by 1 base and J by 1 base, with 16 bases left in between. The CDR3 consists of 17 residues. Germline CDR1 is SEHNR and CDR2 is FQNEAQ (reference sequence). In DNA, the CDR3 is TGTGCCAGCAGCTTAGAGGGGATGGGACCGCAGAACACTGAAGCTTTCTTT. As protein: CASSLEGMGPQNTEAFF.

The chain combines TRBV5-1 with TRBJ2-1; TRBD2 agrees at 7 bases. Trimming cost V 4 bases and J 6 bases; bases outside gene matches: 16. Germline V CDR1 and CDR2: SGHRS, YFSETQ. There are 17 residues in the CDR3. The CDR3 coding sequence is TGCGCCAGCAGCCCTGCTCTATCGGGAGGCCGGGTCAATGAGCAGTTCTTC. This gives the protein CASSPALSGGRVNEQFF.

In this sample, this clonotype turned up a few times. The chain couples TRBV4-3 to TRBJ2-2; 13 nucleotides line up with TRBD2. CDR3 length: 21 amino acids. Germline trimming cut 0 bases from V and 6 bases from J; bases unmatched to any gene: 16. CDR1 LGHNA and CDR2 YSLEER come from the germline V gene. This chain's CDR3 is CASSQDLQTSGRNIGSGELFF. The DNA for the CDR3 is TGCGCCAGCAGCCAAGACCTGCAGACTAGCGGGAGGAATATAGGCTCCGGGGAGCTGTTTTTT.

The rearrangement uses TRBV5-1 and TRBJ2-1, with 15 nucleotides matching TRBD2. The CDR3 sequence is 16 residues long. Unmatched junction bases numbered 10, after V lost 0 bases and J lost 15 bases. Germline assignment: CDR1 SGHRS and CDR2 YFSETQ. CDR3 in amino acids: CASSLGTSGGAEGLFF. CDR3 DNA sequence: TGCGCCAGCAGCTTGGGGACTAGCGGGGGGGCCGAGGGGTTGTTCTTC.

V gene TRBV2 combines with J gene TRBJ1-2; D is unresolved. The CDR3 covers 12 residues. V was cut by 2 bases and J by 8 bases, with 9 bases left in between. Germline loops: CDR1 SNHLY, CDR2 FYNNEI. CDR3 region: CASSETHLGYTF. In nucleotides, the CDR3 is TGTGCCAGCAGTGAAACACACTTGGGCTACACCTTC.

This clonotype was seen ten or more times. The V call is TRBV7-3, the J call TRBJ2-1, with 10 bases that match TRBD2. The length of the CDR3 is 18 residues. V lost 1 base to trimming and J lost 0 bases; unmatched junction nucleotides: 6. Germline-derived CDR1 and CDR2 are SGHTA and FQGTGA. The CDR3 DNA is TGTGCCAGCAGCTTAAGCGTAGCGGGGGGTTCCTCCTACAATGAGCAGTTCTTC. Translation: CASSLSVAGGSSYNEQFF.

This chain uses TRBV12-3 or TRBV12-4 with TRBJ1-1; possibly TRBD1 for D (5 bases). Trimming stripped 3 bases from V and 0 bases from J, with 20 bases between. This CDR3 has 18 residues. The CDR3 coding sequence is TGTGCCAGCAGTTTGGGGCGGCAGGGTCTCTATATGAACACTGAAGCTTTCTTT. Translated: CASSLGRQGLYMNTEAFF.

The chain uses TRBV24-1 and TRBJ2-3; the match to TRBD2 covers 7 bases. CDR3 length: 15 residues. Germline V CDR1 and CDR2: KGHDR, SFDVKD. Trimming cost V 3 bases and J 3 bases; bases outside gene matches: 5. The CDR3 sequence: CATSDKRGWTDTQYF. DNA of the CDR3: TGTGCCACCAGTGATAAGCGGGGTTGGACAGATACGCAGTATTTT.

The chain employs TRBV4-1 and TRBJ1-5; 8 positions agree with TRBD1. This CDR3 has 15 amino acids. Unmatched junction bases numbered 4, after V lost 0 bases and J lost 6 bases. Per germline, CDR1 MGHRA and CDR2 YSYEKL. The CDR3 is CASSQEGQGPQPQHF. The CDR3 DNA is TGCGCCAGCAGCCAAGAAGGACAGGGACCTCAGCCCCAGCATTTT.

The CDR3 bases are TGTGCCAGCAGTGGGCCTAGCGGGGGGGCGGCCAATGAGCAGTTCTTC. Its protein product is CASSGPSGGAANEQFF. This chain links TRBV6-2 or TRBV6-3 with TRBJ2-1, with 12 bases matching TRBD2. Germline V gene lookup returns CDR1 MNHEY and CDR2 SVGEGT. V lost 5 bases to trimming and J lost 6 bases; unmatched junction nucleotides: 8. The CDR3 totals 16 residues.

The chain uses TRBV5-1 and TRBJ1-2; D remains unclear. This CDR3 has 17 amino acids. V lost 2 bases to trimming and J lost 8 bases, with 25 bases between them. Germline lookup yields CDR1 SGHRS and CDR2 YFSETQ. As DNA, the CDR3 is TGCGCCAGCAGCTTCGGGTCTTCCCCCCATATGGACGAGGGCTACACCTTC. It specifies CASSFGSSPHMDEGYTF. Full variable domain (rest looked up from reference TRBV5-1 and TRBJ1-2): KAGVTQTPRYLIKTRGQQVTLSCSPISGHRSVSWYQQTPGQGLQFLFEYFSETQRNKGNFPGRFSGRQFSNSRSEMNVSTLELGDSALYLCASSFGSSPHMDEGYTFGSGTRLTVV.

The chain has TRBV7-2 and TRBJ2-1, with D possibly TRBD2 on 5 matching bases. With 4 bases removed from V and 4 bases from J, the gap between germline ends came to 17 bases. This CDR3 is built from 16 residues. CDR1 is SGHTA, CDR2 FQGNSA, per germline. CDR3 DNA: TGTGCCAGCAGCTCCACTCCGGGATTTAAATACAATGAGCAGTTCTTC. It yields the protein CASSSTPGFKYNEQFF.

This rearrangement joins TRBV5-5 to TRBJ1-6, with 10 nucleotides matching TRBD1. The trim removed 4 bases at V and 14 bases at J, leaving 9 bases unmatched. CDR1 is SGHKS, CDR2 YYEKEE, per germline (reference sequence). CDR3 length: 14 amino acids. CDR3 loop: CASSATGGMRSLHF. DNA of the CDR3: TGTGCCAGCAGCGCGACAGGGGGCATGAGGTCCCTCCACTTT.

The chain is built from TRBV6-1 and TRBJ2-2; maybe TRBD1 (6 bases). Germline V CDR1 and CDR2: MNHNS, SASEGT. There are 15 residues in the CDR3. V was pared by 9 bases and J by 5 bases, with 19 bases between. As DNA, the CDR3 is TGTGCCAGTCATGCCCCGGGACAAGGGACCGGGGAGCTGTTTTTT. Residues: CASHAPGQGTGELFF.